Listed here is a single T cell receptor (beta chain). Its antigen is as yet unknown. The study ran its PCR with 60 Vbeta and 13 Jbeta primers. Only in-frame clones appear in the TCRdb table, and some are missing; sequencing was by immunoSEQ multiplex PCR. The sample has about 120,000 clones; about 9.4% are singletons. The record originates from a study of cytomegalovirus exposure and HLA in healthy donors. CDR3 length equals 18 residues. Per germline, CDR1 GTSNPN and CDR2 SVGIG (reference sequence). J gave up 0 bases and V 4 bases, and 9 bases lay outside the gene matches. General study results and limits: About 87% or about 30% of the time was how often most TCR beta V segments were productive, according to an earlier analysis. A later analysis, which compared TCR beta chains of equal frequency, found the HLA-associated ones more clonally expanded.

The rearrangement links TRBV30 to TRBJ2-6; TRBD1 aligns across 10 bases. The TCR originated in a middle-aged woman in good health and CMV-seropositive. The sample comprised PBMCs. This CDR3 reads CAWNSRTGGNSGANVLTF. CDR3 sequence (DNA): TGTGCCTGGAATTCACGGACAGGGGGAAACTCTGGGGCCAACGTCCTGACTTTC. The full variable domain, completed using reference TRBV30 and TRBJ2-6, is SQTIHQWPATLVQPVGSPLSLECTVEGTSNPNLYWYRQAAGRGLQLLFYSVGIGQISSEVPQNLSASRPQDRQFILSSKKLLLSDSGFYLCAWNSRTGGNSGANVLTFGAGSRLTVL.